Following are 3 T cell receptor beta chains from one sample sequenced in a study of OX40 agonist ivuxolimab in advanced cancers. The protocol used for the library was the immunoSEQ multiplex PCR assay. Here the immuneACCESS table is served through TCRdb, limited to in-frame sequences with V and J called. Missing clones are a known gap in these copies; in checked studies unresolved V genes cover under half, and the rest lacks a known reason. The sample data list approximately 76,000 clones, and around 90% of these were observed just once. The ten largest clones represent about 10% of the sample. The sequenced sample was CD4+ or CD8+ T cells sorted from blood, obtained in a trial of the OX40 agonist ivuxolimab. The receptors stem from an adult with an advanced solid tumor such as melanoma, head and neck, liver or kidney cancer.

The genes are TRBV11-2 and TRBJ2-2, with unresolved D. Looked up from germline, CDR1 is SGHAT and CDR2 is FQNNGV. Trimming left V 1 base short and J 3 bases short, with 3 bases between. The length of the CDR3 is 13 residues. The CDR3 DNA sequence: TGTGCCAGCAGCTTAGTGTACACCGGGGAGCTGTTTTTT. Residues: CASSLVYTGELFF. Full variable domain (remainder filled in from reference TRBV11-2 and TRBJ2-2): EAGVAQSPRYKIIEKRQSVAFWCNPISGHATLYWYQQILGQGPKLLIQFQNNGVVDDSQLPKDRFSAERLKGVDSTLKIQPAKLEDSAVYLCASSLVYTGELFFGEGSRLTVL.

The chain employs TRBV27 and TRBJ2-5, with D unclear. The end of the DNA fits TRBJ2-7 better, so the J call may be wrong. The CDR3 has 12 amino acids. Germline V CDR1 and CDR2: MNHEY, SMNVEV (reference sequence). In nucleotides, the CDR3 is TGTGCCAGCAGGCGTGGGGTGGGCGAGCAGTACTTC. Translating it yields CASRRGVGEQYF.

The chain carries TRBV7-9 and TRBJ1-3; D not resolved. Trimming stripped 5 bases from V and 7 bases from J, with 12 bases between. Germline values: CDR1 SEHNR, CDR2 FQNEAQ (reference sequence). The CDR3 loop spans 13 amino acids. The CDR3 sequence is CASSPRDRNTIYF. In nucleotides, the CDR3 is TGTGCCAGCAGCCCCCGCGACCGGAACACCATATATTTT.